The clone carrying this T cell receptor (beta chain) was seen ten or more times. This entry is derived from a study of T-cell reconstitution after alpha-beta-depleted transplantation in children. A library of TCRbeta sequences, prepared with unique molecular identifiers, was generated. TCRdb re-called the PCR reads through MiXCR, storing one row per CDR3 protein. The sample records roughly 220,000 distinct CDR3 sequences, approximately 12% being singletons. Germline assignment: CDR1 SGHTA and CDR2 FQGNSA. V was trimmed by 3 bases and J by 11 bases, leaving 20 bases between them. The CDR3 runs to 15 residues.

The clonotype originates from a human donor who donated a stem cell graft to a child with acute lymphoblastic leukemia. The source material was PBMCs from the stem cell graft donor, sampled from the stem cell graft. The chain recombines TRBV7-2 with TRBJ2-4; possible D gene TRBD2, 5 bases. CDR3 coding DNA: TGTGCCAGCAGCTTCTCCAGAGCGGAGTCCCTATTTCAGTACTTC. Protein: CASSFSRAESLFQYF.